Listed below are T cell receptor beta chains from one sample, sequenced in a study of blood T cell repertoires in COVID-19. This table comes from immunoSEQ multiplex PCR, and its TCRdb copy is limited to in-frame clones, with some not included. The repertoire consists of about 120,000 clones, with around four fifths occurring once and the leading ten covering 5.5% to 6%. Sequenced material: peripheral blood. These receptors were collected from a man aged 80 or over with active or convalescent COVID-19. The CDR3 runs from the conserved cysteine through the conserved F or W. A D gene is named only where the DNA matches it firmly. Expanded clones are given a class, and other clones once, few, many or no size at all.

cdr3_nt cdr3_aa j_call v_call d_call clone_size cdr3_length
TGCGCCAGCAGCCAAGGTCCCGCAGGGGAGCAAGATACGCAGTATTTT CASSQGPAGEQDTQYF TRBJ2-3 TRBV4-3 - - 16
TGCGCCAGCAGCCAAGGACTGTACTCCTACGAGCAGTACTTC CASSQGLYSYEQYF TRBJ2-7 TRBV4-1 - - 14
TGTGCCAGCAGTACCATCAATTACAGGGTACACACTGAAGCTTTCTTT CASSTINYRVHTEAFF TRBJ1-1 TRBV28 - - 16
TGTGCCAGCACAAAGGGAGTTCTCTCCTACGAGCAGTACTTC CASTKGVLSYEQYF TRBJ2-7 TRBV16 - - 14
TGTGCCAGCAGCTCGCGGTATAGGGAGCAGTACTTC CASSSRYREQYF TRBJ2-7 TRBV4-2 - - 12
TGCGCCAGCAGCCAGGCCCTAGGGAGGGGGGAAAAACTGTTTTTT CASSQALGRGEKLFF TRBJ1-4 TRBV5-1 - few 15
TGCGCCAGCAGCCAACTCGACAGGGGCTACGAGCAGTACTTC CASSQLDRGYEQYF TRBJ2-7 TRBV4-1 TRBD1 - 14
TGTGCCAGCAGTTTGGACAGGGGCCCCTATGGCTACACCTTC CASSLDRGPYGYTF TRBJ1-2 TRBV28 TRBD1 - 14
TGTGCCAGCAGCTTAGAAGTAGCGGACTATGGCTACACCTTC CASSLEVADYGYTF TRBJ1-2 TRBV11-2 - - 14
TGCGCCAGCAGCCAAGATGCTGTCCCGACAGGGGCTTCCTACAATGAGCAGTTCTTC CASSQDAVPTGASYNEQFF TRBJ2-1 TRBV4-1 TRBD1 - 19
TGCACCAGCAGCCAAGATAGAGGGTCAGGGGCCAACGTCCTGACTTTC CTSSQDRGSGANVLTF TRBJ2-6 TRBV1 - - 16
TGTGCCAGCAGCCTTAGGGGACTCGATACGCAGTATTTT CASSLRGLDTQYF TRBJ2-3 TRBV5-5 - - 13
TGTGCCAGCACCGGACTAGCGGGGGCTGGGGAGACCCAGTACTTC CASTGLAGAGETQYF TRBJ2-5 TRBV11-2 TRBD2 - 15
TGTGCCTGGAGTCTAGCGGGGGGGCGAACCGGGGAGCTGTTTTTT CAWSLAGGRTGELFF TRBJ2-2 TRBV30 TRBD2 - 15
TGTGCCAGCAGCTTACCCGACAGGGGTAGCAATCAGCCCCAGCATTTT CASSLPDRGSNQPQHF TRBJ1-5 TRBV7-8 TRBD1 - 16
TGTGCCAGTGAAGACAGGGGCTCTGAAGAGCAGTACTTC CASEDRGSEEQYF TRBJ2-7 TRBV19 TRBD1 few 13
TGCGCCAGCAATCCCCAGGGGGGTTCCTACGAGCAGTACTTC CASNPQGGSYEQYF TRBJ2-7 TRBV5-1 - - 14
TGCGCCAGCAGCCAATATCGACAGGCGAATGAAAAACTGTTTTTT CASSQYRQANEKLFF TRBJ1-4 TRBV4-3 - once 15
TGTGCCAGCAGCAAATCGCCGAGGGATCAGCCCCAGCATTTT CASSKSPRDQPQHF TRBJ1-5 TRBV21-1 - - 14
TGTGCCAGCAGTTTAAGGGGCCCAGCTAACTATGGCTACACCTTC CASSLRGPANYGYTF TRBJ1-2 TRBV27 - - 15
TGCGCCAGCAGGGGGGACAGCTCCTACGAGCAGTACTTC CASRGDSSYEQYF TRBJ2-7 TRBV10-2 TRBD1 - 13
TGCAGCGTTGAGGGGACAGGGGGTGGGGATGAGCAGTTCTTC CSVEGTGGGDEQFF TRBJ2-1 TRBV29-1 TRBD1 - 14
TGTGCCAGCAGCCCTAGGACTAGCGGGGAAGGTGAGCAGTTCTTC CASSPRTSGEGEQFF TRBJ2-1 TRBV5-4 TRBD2 - 15
TGTGCCACCAGCAGGGGCCGCAATGGCGAGCAGTTCTTC CATSRGRNGEQFF TRBJ2-1 TRBV15 - once 13
TGTGCCAGCAGCTCACCCGGGACAACTTACGAGCAGTACTTC CASSSPGTTYEQYF TRBJ2-7 TRBV7-2 - few 14
TGTGCCAGCAGTTACATCCAGGGTGTCGAAAAACTGTTTTTT CASSYIQGVEKLFF TRBJ1-4 TRBV6-2/TRBV6-3 - - 14
TGTGCCACCAGTGATTTGCGAGGAAGCACAGATACGCAGTATTTT CATSDLRGSTDTQYF TRBJ2-3 TRBV24-1 - - 15
TGTGCCAGCAGCAGACAGGGGGATTCACCCCTCCACTTT CASSRQGDSPLHF TRBJ1-6 TRBV6-5 TRBD1 - 13
TGTGCCAGCAGCGCGACTAGCGGGGGGCCGATTCTAGAGACCCAGTACTTC CASSATSGGPILETQYF TRBJ2-5 TRBV11-2 TRBD2 - 17
TGTGCCAGTAGAGACTCCGGGACAGTTAACACTGAAGCTTTCTTT CASRDSGTVNTEAFF TRBJ1-1 TRBV19 TRBD1 - 15
TGCGCCAGCAGACGTGCCGGGAAAAGTGAAAAACTGTTTTTT CASRRAGKSEKLFF TRBJ1-4 TRBV4-1 - - 14
TGTGCCAGCAGGGGGACAGGGGATCAGCCCCAGCATTTT CASRGTGDQPQHF TRBJ1-5 TRBV2 TRBD1 - 13
TGTGCCAGCAGCTTAGGAGGGGGAACCGGCACAGATACGCAGTATTTT CASSLGGGTGTDTQYF TRBJ2-3 TRBV11-3 - - 16
TGTGCCAGCAGCTTGGGGATGGGACACTACGATGAAGCTTTCTTT CASSLGMGHYDEAFF TRBJ1-1 TRBV7-2 - - 15
TGTGCCAGCAGCCTAGACAGGGCCTCTAATGAAAAACTGTTTTTT CASSLDRASNEKLFF TRBJ1-4 TRBV7-2 TRBD1 - 15
TGTGCCAGCACCTCCCTTCTCTCCTCTTCCCATGGCTACACCTTC CASTSLLSSSHGYTF TRBJ1-2 TRBV3-1/TRBV3-2 - - 15
TGTGCCAGCAGTCCGCTGACAGGGCGCCCCATGAACACTGAAGCTTTCTTT CASSPLTGRPMNTEAFF TRBJ1-1 TRBV6-6 TRBD1 few 17
TGCGCCAGCAGCGAAGGACAGGGGGTAGGGTACGAGCAGTACTTC CASSEGQGVGYEQYF TRBJ2-7 TRBV5-1 TRBD1 - 15
TGCAGCGTTGGTGGGACAGGGTACGAGCAGTACTTC CSVGGTGYEQYF TRBJ2-7 TRBV29-1 TRBD1 few 12
TGTGCCAGCAGCTCGTACTACGAGCAGTACTTC CASSSYYEQYF TRBJ2-7 TRBV11-2 - many 11
TGTGCCAGTAGTATTGGGACATCAGGGAACCAGCCCCAGCATTTT CASSIGTSGNQPQHF TRBJ1-5 TRBV19 - - 15
TGTGCCAGCAGCGGGTTACAGGGGCGGACTGAAGCTTTCTTT CASSGLQGRTEAFF TRBJ1-1 TRBV9 TRBD1 - 14
TGTGCCAGCAGCCGGAGTGACTATGGCTACACCTTC CASSRSDYGYTF TRBJ1-2 TRBV7-9 - - 12
TGCGCCAGCAGCCCGGAGGGGCAGGACGAAAAACTGTTTTTT CASSPEGQDEKLFF TRBJ1-4 TRBV5-1 - - 14
TGTGCCAGCAGTTTATTGGGCGACTGGGACACCTCCACCGGGGAGCTGTTTTTT CASSLLGDWDTSTGELFF TRBJ2-2 TRBV28 - - 18
TGTGCCAGCAGTTTGAGTGGACAGTGGGAAGCTTTCTTT CASSLSGQWEAFF TRBJ1-1 TRBV28 - - 13
TGCAGCGTCGGGGAAACTGGGGCAACTAATGAAAAACTGTTTTTT CSVGETGATNEKLFF TRBJ1-4 TRBV29-1 - - 15
TGTGCCAGCAGTACACAGGGGGCGAACACCGGGGAGCTGTTTTTT CASSTQGANTGELFF TRBJ2-2 TRBV2 TRBD1 - 15
TGTGCCAGCAGCTCCACGGGTAGCGGTCAAGAGACCCAGTACTTC CASSSTGSGQETQYF TRBJ2-5 TRBV5-8 - - 15
TGTGCCAGTAGTCGGCATATCGGGACAGGGAACACTGAAGCTTTCTTT CASSRHIGTGNTEAFF TRBJ1-1 TRBV19 TRBD1 few 16
TGTGCCAGCGGGCTGAGCAGCTTCGAGCAGTACTTC CASGLSSFEQYF TRBJ2-7 TRBV27 - once 12
TGTGCCAGCAGTTCTATTAGCGGGGTTGAGCAGTTCTTC CASSSISGVEQFF TRBJ2-1 TRBV6-5 TRBD2 - 13
TGTGCCAGCAGCTTAGTCCTAGCGGGGCCCACAGATACGCAGTATTTT CASSLVLAGPTDTQYF TRBJ2-3 TRBV7-2 TRBD2 - 16